Listed here are 10 T cell receptor beta chains from one sample, sequenced in a study of PD-L1 blockade in urothelial cancer. Sequenced by immunoSEQ multiplex PCR; TCRdb stores in-frame clones only, minus some. The table lists 30,000 to 35,000 clones, 84% of them singletons. The starting material was PBMCs, obtained around atezolizumab (anti-PD-L1) treatment. Every receptor here comes from a man in his sixties with urothelial cancer.

The V and J genes are TRBV5-5 and TRBJ1-1; D is unresolved. Germline values: CDR1 SGHKS, CDR2 YYEKEE (reference sequence). The V gene lost 0 bases and the J gene lost 9 bases, with 21 bases spanning the gap. The CDR3 length is 16 residues. This CDR3 is CASSLGVQDNARKAFF. CDR3 DNA: TGTGCCAGCAGCTTGGGGGTACAAGACAATGCACGTAAAGCTTTCTTT. Variable domain in full (rest from reference TRBV5-5 and TRBJ1-1): DAGVTQSPTHLIKTRGQQVTLRCSPISGHKSVSWYQQVLGQGPQFIFQYYEKEERGRGNFPDRFSARQFPNYSSELNVNALLLGDSALYLCASSLGVQDNARKAFFGQGTRLTVV.

This chain links TRBV21-1 with TRBJ1-5; the tabulated D call, TRBD1, remains unverified against the DNA. TRBV21-1 is tagged as a pseudogene. The CDR3 length is 15 residues. The CDR3 bases are TGTGCCAGCAAAAAGGACAGGGGGAGCAATCAGCCCCAGCATTTT. It is translated as CASKKDRGSNQPQHF.

The rearrangement links TRBV6-4 to TRBJ1-1, with 8 positions matching TRBD1. The CDR3 loop spans 14 amino acids. Germline CDR1 and CDR2: MRHNA and SNTAGT. Trimming at V came to 4 bases and at J to 6 bases, leaving 7 bases not matched to a gene. In DNA, the CDR3 is TGTGCCAGCAGTGCCTCCGGACAGGGCGCTGAAGCTTTCTTT. This gives the protein CASSASGQGAEAFF.

The chain joins TRBV7-3 to TRBJ2-6, with D possibly matching TRBD1 (5 bases). Between the trimmed V and J ends, which lost 5 bases and 0 bases, there was a span of 14 bases. CDR1 SGHTA and CDR2 FQGTGA come from the germline V gene. This CDR3 has 17 residues. CDR3 bases: TGTGCCAGCAGCGAAAGTGCGGACAACTCTGGGGCCAACGTCCTGACTTTC. It yields the protein CASSESADNSGANVLTF.

This chain connects TRBV19 to TRBJ1-2, with D perhaps matching TRBD1 (5 bases). This CDR3 is 13 amino acids long. Germline CDR1 reads LNHDA; CDR2 reads SQIVND (reference sequence). Trimming took 5 bases from V and 4 from J, leaving 11 bases between them. The CDR3 nucleotides read TGTGCCAGTAGTTCGGGACTGACCTATGGCTACACCTTC. The encoded protein is CASSSGLTYGYTF.

The chain couples TRBV27 to TRBJ1-2; TRBD1 aligns across 7 bases. CDR1 and CDR2 from the germline V gene are MNHEY and SMNVEV (reference sequence). V shed 5 bases and J 8 bases; nucleotides not matched to a gene: 11. CDR3 length equals 14 residues. CDR3 loop: CASSITGAGLGYTF. The CDR3 bases are TGTGCCAGCAGTATAACAGGGGCTGGGTTGGGCTACACCTTC.

The chain joins TRBV5-4 to TRBJ1-2, with TRBD1 as a possible D gene (5 bases). The CDR3 length is 15 residues. Deletions cut 0 bases from V and 5 bases from J, with 14 bases between. Germline V lookup: CDR1 SGHNT, CDR2 YYREEE (reference sequence). CDR3: CASSLEQDLLYGYTF. In DNA form, the CDR3 reads TGTGCCAGCAGCTTGGAACAGGATTTACTTTATGGCTACACCTTC.

This chain joins TRBV19 and TRBJ1-1; D gene uncertain. The V gene lost 2 bases and the J gene lost 4 bases, with 11 bases spanning the gap. The germline V gene has CDR1 LNHDA and CDR2 SQIVND (reference sequence). The CDR3 sequence is 14 residues long. This CDR3 is CASSISTWSTEAFF. Written as DNA, the CDR3 is TGTGCCAGTAGTATAAGTACCTGGAGCACTGAAGCTTTCTTT.

This clone has only one observation. CDR3 sequence (DNA): TGTGCCAGCAGCTTGGGGAGGCTCAATCAGCCCCAGCATTTT. Amino acid sequence: CASSLGRLNQPQHF. This chain links TRBV5-6 with TRBJ1-5; no definite D call. Per the germline V gene, CDR1 is SGHDT and CDR2 is YYEEEE. The V and J ends lost 0 bases and 3 bases respectively, with 7 bases between them. The CDR3 totals 14 residues.

The CDR3 coding sequence is TGCGCCAGCAGCTATGGACTAGCGGGAGTAACCGGGGAGCTGTTTTTT. This gives the protein CASSYGLAGVTGELFF. The chain recombines TRBV5-1 with TRBJ2-2; 13 bases fit TRBD2. The CDR3 consists of 16 residues. CDR1 and CDR2 (germline): SGHRS, YFSETQ. Unmatched junction bases numbered 4, after V lost 3 bases and J lost 5 bases.